This T cell receptor (beta chain) derives from a study of blood T cell repertoires in COVID-19. The overall study: Sites across the United States, Italy and Spain contributed samples from acute and convalescent COVID-19. PBMCs, B-cell-depleted T cells, or T cells provided the cDNA or gDNA that made up the material.

The germline gives CDR1 SNHLY, CDR2 FYNNEI. This CDR3 spans 14 amino acids. The trim removed 3 bases at V and 4 bases at J, leaving 2 bases unmatched. Per the study methods: Reference gene primer amplification in the assay estimated nucleated cell counts. Only in-frame clones appear in the TCRdb table, and some are missing; sequencing was by immunoSEQ multiplex PCR. That table gives V, J and clone size, and the DNA gave D and trimming. Of tens of thousands of clones in the sample, more than 70% were seen once. Sequencing was done on a sample of peripheral blood. The clonotype comes from a human donor with active COVID-19. The donor label of this sample is uncertain. The chain employs TRBV2 and TRBJ2-1, with 8 bases aligning to TRBD2. This chain's CDR3 is CASSDGGVYNEQFF. CDR3 bases: TGTGCCAGCAGTGACGGGGGGGTTTACAATGAGCAGTTCTTC.